This T cell receptor (beta chain) was documented in a study of CD8 T cells in ankylosing spondylitis. The CDR3 loop spans 17 amino acids. The germline V gene has CDR1 SGHRS and CDR2 YFSETQ. V trimming: 1 base; J trimming: 4 bases; junction bases outside the gene matches: 8. This clonotype was seen ten or more times. The antigen remains unidentified. Quantitative molecular-barcoded 5'-RACE generated the TCR beta libraries. TCRdb independently ran MiXCR on the 5' RACE reads; one entry per CDR3 protein. The sample records about 240,000 distinct CDR3 sequences, over 8.5% being singletons. Whole-study results and caveats: Reports of some motif variants in reactive arthritis synovial fluid and blood predate this one. Within matched ankylosing spondylitis synovial fluid, disease-linked clones were reportedly significantly enriched.

This TCR came from a male donor with ankylosing spondylitis or in good health (not recorded which). V and J are TRBV5-1 and TRBJ2-1; 10 nucleotides line up with TRBD1. The sequencing input was blood, either unsorted or a sorted T cell fraction (not recorded which). The CDR3 bases are TGCGCCAGCAGCTTGTGGGGGACAGGGGAAAATTACAATGAGCAGTTCTTC. Amino acids: CASSLWGTGENYNEQFF.